A selection of T cell receptor beta chains follows, all from one sample in a study of T cell repertoires in cytomegalovirus infection. TCRdb passed the reads through MiXCR, listing each CDR3 protein once. The sample records 680,000 or so distinct CDR3 sequences, approximately 40% being singletons. Sequencing input: PBMCs. These receptors originate from a human donor in good health (CMV status not recorded). Some clones in this sample may be carry-over from other donors' samples. CDR3s include the opening cysteine and the closing phenylalanine or tryptophan. D genes are given only for firm matches. The size field is filled for only some rows; it gives once, few, many or a size class.

many	TRBV7-2	TRBD2	TRBJ2-1	TGTGCCAGCAGCCCGGAAGGCGGGAGGGCTATTGAGCAGTTCTTC	CASSPEGGRAIEQFF
-	TRBV25-1	TRBD1	TRBJ1-2	TGTGCCAGCTATACCTCCCAATACAGGGGATACTATGGCTACACCTTC	CASYTSQYRGYYGYTF
-	TRBV10-3	-	TRBJ2-5	TGTGCCATCAGTGGATCTAGCGAGAGGTACCAAGAGACCCAGTACTTC	CAISGSSERYQETQYF
-	TRBV7-2	TRBD2	TRBJ2-1	TGTGCCAGCAGCGTAGCACGAGCGGGACCCAATGAGCAGTTCTTC	CASSVARAGPNEQFF
-	TRBV5-6	-	TRBJ1-1	TGTGCCAGCAGCTTGGCCACGGGTCGGGGCGACACTGAAGCTTTCTTT	CASSLATGRGDTEAFF
few	TRBV24-1	-	TRBJ2-3	TGTGCCACCAGTGATCCTCCCACAGATACGCAGTATTTT	CATSDPPTDTQYF
-	TRBV6-5	-	TRBJ2-7	TGTGCCAGCAGTTACGTAGAGAGCGCCTACGAGCATTACTTC	CASSYVESAYEHYF
-	TRBV12-3/TRBV12-4	-	TRBJ2-3	TGTGCCAGCAGTCGTGTAGGGTCCCCCACAGATACGCAGTATTTT	CASSRVGSPTDTQYF
few	TRBV6-6	-	TRBJ1-1	TGTGCCAGCAGTTACATGGGGACGGGTTCGCTCGGCACTGAAGCTTTCTTT	CASSYMGTGSLGTEAFF
many	TRBV7-8	TRBD2	TRBJ2-1	TGTGCCAGCAGCTTAGAATCTGGCAGGGAGGGGTCTAATGAGCAGTTCTTC	CASSLESGREGSNEQFF
-	TRBV11-2	-	TRBJ2-5	TGTGCCAGCAGCTTAGATCTTGGGACGGCTCTGGGGACCCAGTACTTC	CASSLDLGTALGTQYF
-	TRBV7-6	-	TRBJ1-2	TGTGCCAGCAGGCCAGGGGAATCTAACTATGGCTACACCTTC	CASRPGESNYGYTF
few	TRBV12-3/TRBV12-4	-	TRBJ2-3	TGTGCCAGCCGGGAAGGATCGACGCAGTATTTT	CASREGSTQYF
-	TRBV9	-	TRBJ2-3	TGTGCCAGCAGCGTAGATTCAGGTGGAATTTTGGATACGCAGTATTTT	CASSVDSGGILDTQYF
-	TRBV6-2/TRBV6-3	-	TRBJ2-7	TGTGCCAGCAGTTACTCAGCAGGGATGTACGAGCAGTACTTC	CASSYSAGMYEQYF
few	TRBV10-3	-	TRBJ2-1	TGTGCCATCAGTGACCGGGGTTACAATGAGCAGTTCTTC	CAISDRGYNEQFF
-	TRBV7-3	TRBD1	TRBJ2-1	TGTGCCAGCAGCCTTACAGGGGGCGAATTCAATGAGCAGTTCTTC	CASSLTGGEFNEQFF
-	TRBV6-5	-	TRBJ1-6	TGTGCCAGCAGGGAATATAATTCACCCCTCTACTTT	CASREYNSPLYF
-	TRBV20-1	-	TRBJ2-7	TGCAGTGCTATTCTCTACGAGCAGTACTTC	CSAILYEQYF
-	TRBV7-2	-	TRBJ1-2	TGTGCCAGCAGCTTTTACAACAGTGGCTACACCTTC	CASSFYNSGYTF
-	TRBV6-6	-	TRBJ2-5	TGTGCCGGCAGGGACTCTAGCTGGGAGACCCAGTACTTC	CAGRDSSWETQYF
-	TRBV7-9	-	TRBJ2-2	TGTGCCAGCAGCTCCTTTCCGGAGGCTACCGGGGAGCTGTTTTTT	CASSSFPEATGELFF
few	TRBV25-1	-	TRBJ2-1	TGTGCCAGCAGTGTGATGAATGAGCAGTTCTTC	CASSVMNEQFF
few	TRBV28	-	TRBJ1-4	TGTGCCAGCAGCCCTGGGGACGGCATAGGGGAAAAACTGTTTTTT	CASSPGDGIGEKLFF
-	TRBV7-9	-	TRBJ1-5	TGTGCCAGCAGCCCCGGGACAACTAGCAATCAGCCCCAGCATTTT	CASSPGTTSNQPQHF
-	TRBV4-1	-	TRBJ2-2	TGCGCCAGCAGCCTTCACACAGGGAAAACCGGGGAGCTGTTTTTT	CASSLHTGKTGELFF
-	TRBV5-1	-	TRBJ2-2	TGCGCCAGCAGCTTGGACGGGACTCCTAACCGAGCGGGGGAGCTGTTTTTT	CASSLDGTPNRAGELFF
many	TRBV7-8	-	TRBJ2-1	TGTGCCAGCAGCTTAAACAGGGTTAATGAGCAGTTCTTC	CASSLNRVNEQFF
-	TRBV27	TRBD2	TRBJ2-7	TGTGCCAGCAGTTTACCGACCGGGAGCGGGGGTTCCTACGAGCAGTACTTC	CASSLPTGSGGSYEQYF
-	TRBV19	-	TRBJ1-2	TGTGCCAGTAGTATTCAGGCGGACTATGGCTACACCTTC	CASSIQADYGYTF
-	TRBV2	-	TRBJ2-3	TGTGCCAGCAGTGAGATCGCGCCCTCTATTACAGATACGCAGTATTTT	CASSEIAPSITDTQYF
few	TRBV10-3	TRBD1	TRBJ1-1	TGTGCCATCAGAGGACAGGGGGTTTTGAACACTGAAGCTTTCTTT	CAIRGQGVLNTEAFF
many	TRBV7-7	TRBD2	TRBJ2-1	TGTGCTAGCAGCTTAGGTGGGACTAGACAAAATGAGCAGTTCTTC	CASSLGGTRQNEQFF
-	TRBV5-5	TRBD1	TRBJ2-3	TGTGCCAGCAGCTCTGTTCTCCGGGACAGGGTTTTAACAGATACGCAGTATTTT	CASSSVLRDRVLTDTQYF
many	TRBV7-8	TRBD2	TRBJ2-1	TGTGCCAGCAGCTTAGAGCTAGCGGCGGGGGATGAGCAGTTCTTC	CASSLELAAGDEQFF
-	TRBV28	-	TRBJ2-1	TGTGCCAGCCGGAGCCCGCGACACAATGAGCAGTTCTTC	CASRSPRHNEQFF
few	TRBV7-2	-	TRBJ2-1	TGTGCCAGCAGGAATATAGCTGGCGGGATCCGGGATAATGAGCAGTTCTTC	CASRNIAGGIRDNEQFF
-	TRBV6-5	TRBD1	TRBJ1-1	TGTGCCAGCAGTTACTCGGGGACAGCCCTGAACACTGAAGCTTTCTTT	CASSYSGTALNTEAFF
few	TRBV12-3/TRBV12-4	-	TRBJ2-3	TGTGCCAGCAGTTTAAGCAGAGCCAGCAATCAGCCCCAGTATTTT	CASSLSRASNQPQYF
few	TRBV7-9	TRBD1	TRBJ2-1	TGTGCCAGCAGCCACCGGGACAGGGGCTACAATGAGCAGTTCTTC	CASSHRDRGYNEQFF
few	TRBV18	-	TRBJ1-1	TGTGCCAGCTCACCAAGGGGAGATGGTGAAGCTTTCTTT	CASSPRGDGEAFF
few	TRBV2	-	TRBJ1-2	TGTGCCAGCAGTGAAGCGCTCGGTGGCTACACCTTC	CASSEALGGYTF
-	TRBV7-3	-	TRBJ2-1	TGTGCCAGCAGCCTATACGGAAACTCCTACAATGAGCAGTTCTTC	CASSLYGNSYNEQFF
few	TRBV5-5	TRBD2	TRBJ2-3	TGTGCCAGCCGAGCCGGACTAGCGGGAGAAGATACGCAGTATTTT	CASRAGLAGEDTQYF
few	TRBV4-1	-	TRBJ2-1	TGCGCCAGCAGCCAACCCGCTTCCGGGACGGCGAACAATGAGCAGTTCTTC	CASSQPASGTANNEQFF
few	TRBV28	TRBD2	TRBJ2-3	TGTGCCAGCCGCCGGGAGGGAGGAGATACGCAGTATTTT	CASRREGGDTQYF
many	TRBV10-3	TRBD1	TRBJ1-5	TGTGCCATCAGTGAGTCCGGGACAGGGCGGGGGCCCCAGCATTTT	CAISESGTGRGPQHF
-	TRBV18	TRBD1	TRBJ2-7	TGTGCCAGCTCACCACGAAGGGACAGACCCGAGCAGTACTTC	CASSPRRDRPEQYF
few	TRBV7-6	-	TRBJ2-2	TGTGCCAGCAGCTTAGGCTTCCGGGGAGCCGGGGAGCTGTTTTTT	CASSLGFRGAGELFF
once	TRBV7-9	-	TRBJ2-5	TGTGCCAGCAGTTTACAGGCCCAAGAGACCCAGTACTTC	CASSLQAQETQYF
few	TRBV5-1	TRBD1	TRBJ2-1	TGCGCCAGCAGCTTGGGGGGACAGGGGGTAGATGAGCAGTTCTTC	CASSLGGQGVDEQFF
-	TRBV2	-	TRBJ1-5	TGTGCCAGCAGTGATCGGGTGGGCAATCAGCCCCAGCATTTT	CASSDRVGNQPQHF